This TCR beta chain was captured by sequencing in a study of T cell responses to AZD1222 COVID-19 vaccine. Germline CDR1 reads MDHEN; CDR2 reads SYDVKM. This CDR3 contains 14 residues. V was clipped by 2 bases and J by 2 bases, with 10 bases between them. Study findings and constraints: The donors showed a predominance of white British ancestry and of females, with possible underestimation of clonal diversity.

Some clones are missing from TCRdb's copy, which holds only in-frame ones; the method was immunoSEQ multiplex PCR. In the table there are roughly 270,000 clones, 90% to 95% of which are singletons. About this clone: The antigen remains undetermined.

Researchers grouped second doses given at about 4 or about 12 weeks into one pool. The chain uses TRBV28 and TRBJ2-7, with D unclear. The receptor was derived from an adult who received the AZD1222 COVID-19 vaccine. The sample in question was peripheral blood, obtained 28 days after the second AZD1222 dose. In DNA form, the CDR3 reads TGTGCCAGCAGTTTAAGGAGCAATGCCTACGAGCAGTACTTC. As protein: CASSLRSNAYEQYF.